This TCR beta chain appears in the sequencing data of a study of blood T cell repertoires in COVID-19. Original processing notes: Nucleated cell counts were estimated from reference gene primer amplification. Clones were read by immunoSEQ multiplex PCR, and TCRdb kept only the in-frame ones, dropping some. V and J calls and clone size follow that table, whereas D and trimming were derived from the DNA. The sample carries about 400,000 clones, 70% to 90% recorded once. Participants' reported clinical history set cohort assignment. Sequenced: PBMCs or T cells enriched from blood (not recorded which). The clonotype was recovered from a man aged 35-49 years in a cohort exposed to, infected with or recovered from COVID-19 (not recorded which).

The CDR3 here is CASSLGTAIYGYTF. For the CDR3, the DNA is TGTGCCAGCAGCCTCGGGACAGCTATCTATGGCTACACCTTC. The chain carries TRBV7-2 and TRBJ1-2; 7 bases match TRBD1. CDR3 length: 14 residues. Germline CDR1 is SGHTA and CDR2 is FQGNSA. Trimming cost V 5 bases and J 4 bases; bases outside gene matches: 7.